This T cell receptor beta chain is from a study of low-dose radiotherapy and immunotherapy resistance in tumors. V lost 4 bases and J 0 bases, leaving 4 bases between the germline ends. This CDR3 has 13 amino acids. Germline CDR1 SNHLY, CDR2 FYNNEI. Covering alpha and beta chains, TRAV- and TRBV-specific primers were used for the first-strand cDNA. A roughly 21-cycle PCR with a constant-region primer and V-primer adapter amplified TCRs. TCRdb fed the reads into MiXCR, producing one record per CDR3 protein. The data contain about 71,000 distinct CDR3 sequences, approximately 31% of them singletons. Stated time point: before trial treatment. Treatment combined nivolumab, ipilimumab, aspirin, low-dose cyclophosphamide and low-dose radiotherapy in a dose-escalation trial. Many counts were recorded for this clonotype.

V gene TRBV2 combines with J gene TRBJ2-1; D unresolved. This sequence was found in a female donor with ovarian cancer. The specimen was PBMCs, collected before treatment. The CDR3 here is CASSGSSYNEQFF. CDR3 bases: TGTGCCAGCAGTGGCAGCTCCTACAATGAGCAGTTCTTC.